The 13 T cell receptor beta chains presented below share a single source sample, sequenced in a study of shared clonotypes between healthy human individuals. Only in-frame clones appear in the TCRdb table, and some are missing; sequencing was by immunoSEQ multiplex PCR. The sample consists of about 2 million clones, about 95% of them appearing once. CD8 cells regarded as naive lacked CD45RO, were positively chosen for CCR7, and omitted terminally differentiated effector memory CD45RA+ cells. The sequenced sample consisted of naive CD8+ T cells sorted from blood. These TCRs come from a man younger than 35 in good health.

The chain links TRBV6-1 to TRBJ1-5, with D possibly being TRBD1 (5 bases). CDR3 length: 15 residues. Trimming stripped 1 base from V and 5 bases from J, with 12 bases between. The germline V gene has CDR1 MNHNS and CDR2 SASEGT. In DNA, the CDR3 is TGTGCCAGCAGTGAAGTGTGGGGCACCTATCAGCCCCAGCATTTT. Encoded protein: CASSEVWGTYQPQHF.

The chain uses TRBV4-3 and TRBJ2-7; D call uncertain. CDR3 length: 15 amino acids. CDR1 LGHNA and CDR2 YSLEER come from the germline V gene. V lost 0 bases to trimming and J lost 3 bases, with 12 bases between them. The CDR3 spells CASSQDFVLVYEQYF. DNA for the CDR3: TGCGCCAGCAGCCAAGATTTTGTCCTAGTCTACGAGCAGTACTTC.

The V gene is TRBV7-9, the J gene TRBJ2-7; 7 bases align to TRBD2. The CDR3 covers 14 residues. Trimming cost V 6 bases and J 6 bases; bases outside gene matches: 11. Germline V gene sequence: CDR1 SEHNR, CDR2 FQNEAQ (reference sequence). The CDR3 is CASSPGEGKLEQYF. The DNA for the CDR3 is TGTGCCAGCAGTCCGGGGGAGGGCAAGCTCGAGCAGTACTTC.

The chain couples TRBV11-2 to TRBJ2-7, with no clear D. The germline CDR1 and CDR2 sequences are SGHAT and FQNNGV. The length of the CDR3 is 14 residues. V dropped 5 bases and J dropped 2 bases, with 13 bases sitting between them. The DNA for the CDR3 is TGTGCCAGCAGCCTCCCAAGGAACACCTACGAGCAGTACTTC. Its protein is CASSLPRNTYEQYF.

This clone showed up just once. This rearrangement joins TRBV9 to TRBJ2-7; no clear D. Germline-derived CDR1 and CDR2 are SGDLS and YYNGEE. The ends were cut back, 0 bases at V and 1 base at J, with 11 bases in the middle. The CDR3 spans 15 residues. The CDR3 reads CASSVDGSISYEQYF. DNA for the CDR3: TGTGCCAGCAGCGTAGACGGCTCAATTTCCTACGAGCAGTACTTC.

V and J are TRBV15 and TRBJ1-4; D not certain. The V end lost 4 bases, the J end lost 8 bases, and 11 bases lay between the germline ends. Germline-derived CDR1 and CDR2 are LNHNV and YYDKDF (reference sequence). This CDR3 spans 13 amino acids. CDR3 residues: CATSNLKGEKLFF. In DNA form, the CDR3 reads TGTGCCACCAGCAATCTGAAGGGAGAAAAACTGTTTTTT.

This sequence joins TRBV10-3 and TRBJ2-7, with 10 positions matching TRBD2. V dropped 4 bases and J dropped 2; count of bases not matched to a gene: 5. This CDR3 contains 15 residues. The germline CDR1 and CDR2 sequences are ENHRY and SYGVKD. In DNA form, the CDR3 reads TGTGCCATCAGTGGAACCGGGACTAGCGCCTACGAGCAGTACTTC. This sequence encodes CAISGTGTSAYEQYF.

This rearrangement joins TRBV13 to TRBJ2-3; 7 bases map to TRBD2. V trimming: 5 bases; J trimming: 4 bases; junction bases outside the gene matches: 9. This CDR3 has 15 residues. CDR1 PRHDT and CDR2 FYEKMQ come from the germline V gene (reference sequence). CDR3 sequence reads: CASSLGRGSADTQYF. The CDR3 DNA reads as TGTGCCAGCAGCCTCGGGCGCGGGAGTGCAGATACGCAGTATTTT.

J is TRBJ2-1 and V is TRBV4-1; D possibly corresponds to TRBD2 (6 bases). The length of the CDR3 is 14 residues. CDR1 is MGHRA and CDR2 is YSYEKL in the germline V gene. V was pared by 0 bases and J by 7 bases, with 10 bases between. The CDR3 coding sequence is TGCGCCAGCAGCCAAGATCCTAGCGTGAATGAGCAGTTCTTC. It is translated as CASSQDPSVNEQFF.

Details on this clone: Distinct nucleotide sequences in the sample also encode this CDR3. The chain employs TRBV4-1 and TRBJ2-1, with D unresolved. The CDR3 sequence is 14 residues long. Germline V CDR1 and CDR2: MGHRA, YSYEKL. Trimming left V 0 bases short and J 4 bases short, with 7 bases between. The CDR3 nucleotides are TGCGCCAGCAGCCAAGATCGGGCATACAATGAGCAGTTCTTC. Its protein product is CASSQDRAYNEQFF.

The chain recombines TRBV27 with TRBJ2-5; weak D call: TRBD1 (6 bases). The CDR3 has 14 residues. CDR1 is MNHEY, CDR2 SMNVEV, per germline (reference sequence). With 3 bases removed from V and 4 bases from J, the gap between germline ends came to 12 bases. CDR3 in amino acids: CASSFVGALETQYF. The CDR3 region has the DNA TGTGCCAGCAGTTTTGTGGGGGCCTTAGAGACCCAGTACTTC.

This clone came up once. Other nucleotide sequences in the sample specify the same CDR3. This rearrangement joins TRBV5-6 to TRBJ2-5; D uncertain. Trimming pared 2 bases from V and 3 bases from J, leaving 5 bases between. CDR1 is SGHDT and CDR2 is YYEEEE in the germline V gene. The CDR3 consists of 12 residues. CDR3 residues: CASSLGEETQYF. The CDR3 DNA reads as TGTGCCAGCAGCTTAGGAGAAGAGACCCAGTACTTC.

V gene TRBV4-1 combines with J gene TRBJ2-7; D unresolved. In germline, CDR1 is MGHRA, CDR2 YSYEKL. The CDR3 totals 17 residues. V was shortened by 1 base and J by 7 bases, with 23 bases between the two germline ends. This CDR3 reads CASSQVGKAGPLGEQYF. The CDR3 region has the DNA TGCGCCAGCAGCCAAGTGGGTAAGGCAGGACCACTTGGGGAGCAGTACTTC.